The entry below gives a single TCR beta chain sequence along with its context. Sequencing was performed with immunoSEQ multiplex PCR; in TCRdb, only in-frame clones are kept and a portion is missing. The table includes under 850,000 clones, around nine tenths detected once. This sample is drawn from a study of shared T cell receptors in the human thymus. V shed 3 bases and J 4 bases; nucleotides not matched to a gene: 18. The CDR3 contains 18 residues. CDR1 and CDR2 (germline): MNHNS, SASEGT. These data are also associated with another study on human thymus T cells. Per that study: Donors were healthy Finnish babies undergoing corrective operations for congenital heart defects. The study used thymus tissue resected during corrective heart surgery. Thymic and blood repertoires seemed to show skewed V and J gene use. Related research found strongly overlapping thymic repertoires in unrelated individuals.

The receptor was isolated from a boy under two years old with a congenital heart defect. V usage is TRBV6-1 and J usage is TRBJ2-7; 7 positions agree with TRBD1. Sample: thymocytes. CDR3 region: CASSEVRGGQAWGYEQYF. The CDR3 nucleotides are TGTGCCAGCAGTGAGGTCCGAGGAGGACAGGCCTGGGGTTACGAGCAGTACTTC.